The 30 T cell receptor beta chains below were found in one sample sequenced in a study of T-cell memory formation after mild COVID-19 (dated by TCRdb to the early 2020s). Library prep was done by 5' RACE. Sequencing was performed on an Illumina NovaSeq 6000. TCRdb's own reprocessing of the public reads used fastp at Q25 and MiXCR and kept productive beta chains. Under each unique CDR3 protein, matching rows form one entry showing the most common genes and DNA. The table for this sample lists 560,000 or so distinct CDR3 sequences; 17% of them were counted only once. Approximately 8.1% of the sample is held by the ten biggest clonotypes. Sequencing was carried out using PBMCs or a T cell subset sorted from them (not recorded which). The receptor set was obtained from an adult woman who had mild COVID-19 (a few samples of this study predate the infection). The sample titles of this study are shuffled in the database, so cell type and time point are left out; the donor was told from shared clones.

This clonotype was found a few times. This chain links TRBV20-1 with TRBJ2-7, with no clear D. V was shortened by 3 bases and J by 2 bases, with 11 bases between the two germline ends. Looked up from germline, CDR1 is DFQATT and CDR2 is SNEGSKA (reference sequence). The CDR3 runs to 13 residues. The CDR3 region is CSASGVTTYEQYF. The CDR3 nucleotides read TGCAGTGCTAGTGGTGTGACCACCTACGAGCAGTACTTC.

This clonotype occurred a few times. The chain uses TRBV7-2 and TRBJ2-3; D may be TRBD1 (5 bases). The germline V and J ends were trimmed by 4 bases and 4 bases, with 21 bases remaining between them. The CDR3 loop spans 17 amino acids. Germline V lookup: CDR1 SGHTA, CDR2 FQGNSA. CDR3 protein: CASSSFRRQGLSDTQYF. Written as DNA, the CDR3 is TGTGCCAGCAGCTCCTTTCGTCGGCAGGGATTATCAGATACGCAGTATTTT.

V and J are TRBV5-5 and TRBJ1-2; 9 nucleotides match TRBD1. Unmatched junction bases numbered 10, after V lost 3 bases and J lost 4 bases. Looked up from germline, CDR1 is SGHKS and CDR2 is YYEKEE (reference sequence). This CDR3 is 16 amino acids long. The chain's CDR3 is CASSSKYGQGFYGYTF. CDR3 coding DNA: TGTGCCAGCAGCTCCAAGTACGGACAGGGGTTCTATGGCTACACCTTC.

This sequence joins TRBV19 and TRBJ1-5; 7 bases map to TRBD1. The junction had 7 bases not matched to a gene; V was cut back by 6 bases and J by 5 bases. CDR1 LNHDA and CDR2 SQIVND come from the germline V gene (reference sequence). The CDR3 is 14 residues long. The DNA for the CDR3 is TGTGCCAGTAGGAAGACAGGGAGCCATCAGCCCCAGCATTTT. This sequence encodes CASRKTGSHQPQHF.

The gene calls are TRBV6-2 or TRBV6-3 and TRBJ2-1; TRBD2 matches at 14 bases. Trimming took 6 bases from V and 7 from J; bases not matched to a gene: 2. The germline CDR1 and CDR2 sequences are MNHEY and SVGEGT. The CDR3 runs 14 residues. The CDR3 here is CASRTSGRANEQFF. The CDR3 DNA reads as TGTGCCAGCAGGACTAGCGGGAGGGCGAATGAGCAGTTCTTC.

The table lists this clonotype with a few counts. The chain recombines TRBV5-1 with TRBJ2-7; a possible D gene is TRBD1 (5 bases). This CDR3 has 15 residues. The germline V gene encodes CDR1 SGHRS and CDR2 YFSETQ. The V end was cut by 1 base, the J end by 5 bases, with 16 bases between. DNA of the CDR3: TGCGCCAGCAGCTTGAACGGCAGGGAAATCGACGAGCAGTACTTC. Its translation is CASSLNGREIDEQYF.

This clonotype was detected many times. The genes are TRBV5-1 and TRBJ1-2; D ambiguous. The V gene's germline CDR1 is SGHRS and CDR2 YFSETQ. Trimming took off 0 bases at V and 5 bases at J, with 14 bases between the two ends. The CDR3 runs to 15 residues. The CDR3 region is CASSLAVLTDYGYTF. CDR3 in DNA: TGCGCCAGCAGCTTGGCCGTTTTGACGGATTATGGCTACACCTTC.

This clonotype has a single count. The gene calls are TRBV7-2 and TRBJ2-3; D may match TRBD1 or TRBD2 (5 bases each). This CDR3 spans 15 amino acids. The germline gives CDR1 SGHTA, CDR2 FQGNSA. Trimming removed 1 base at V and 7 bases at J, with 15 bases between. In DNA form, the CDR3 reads TGTGCCAGCAGCTTAGGGGGCTTTGGGGGATATACGCAGTATTTT. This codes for CASSLGGFGGYTQYF.

The CDR3 region has the DNA TGTGCCACCAGGGGTCTAGCGGGGGAGAATGAGCAGTTCTTC. Amino acids: CATRGLAGENEQFF. J is TRBJ2-1 and V is TRBV24-1; TRBD2 matches 10 bases. The CDR3 has 14 amino acids. CDR1 and CDR2 from the germline V gene are KGHDR and SFDVKD. Trimming took 7 bases from V and 7 from J; bases not matched to a gene: 6.

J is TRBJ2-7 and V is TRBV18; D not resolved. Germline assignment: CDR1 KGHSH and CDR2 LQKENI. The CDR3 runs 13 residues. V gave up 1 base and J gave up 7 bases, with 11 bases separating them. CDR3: CASSPLGRAEQYF. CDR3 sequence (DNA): TGTGCCAGCTCACCACTCGGGCGAGCTGAGCAGTACTTC.

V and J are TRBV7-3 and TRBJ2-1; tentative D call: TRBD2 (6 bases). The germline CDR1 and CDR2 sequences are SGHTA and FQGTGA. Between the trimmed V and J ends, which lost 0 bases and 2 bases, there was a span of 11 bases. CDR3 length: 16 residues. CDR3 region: CASSLTGSGAYNEQFF. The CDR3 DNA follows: TGTGCCAGCAGCTTAACGGGTAGCGGAGCCTACAATGAGCAGTTCTTC.

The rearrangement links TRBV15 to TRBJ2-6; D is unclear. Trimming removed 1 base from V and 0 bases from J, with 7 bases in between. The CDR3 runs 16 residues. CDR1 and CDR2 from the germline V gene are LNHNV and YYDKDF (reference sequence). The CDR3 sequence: CATSRGPNSGANVLTF. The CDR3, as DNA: TGTGCCACCAGCAGAGGCCCGAACTCTGGGGCCAACGTCCTGACTTTC. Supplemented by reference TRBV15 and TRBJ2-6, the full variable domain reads DAMVIQNPRYQVTQFGKPVTLSCSQTLNHNVMYWYQQKSSQAPKLLFHYYDKDFNNEADTPDNFQSRRPNTSFCFLDIRSPGLGDTAMYLCATSRGPNSGANVLTFGAGSRLTVL.

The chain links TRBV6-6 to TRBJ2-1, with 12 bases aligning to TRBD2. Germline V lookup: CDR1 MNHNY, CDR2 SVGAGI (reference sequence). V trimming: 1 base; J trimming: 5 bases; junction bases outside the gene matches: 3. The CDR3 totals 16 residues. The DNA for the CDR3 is TGTGCCAGCAGTTACTGGCTAGCGGGGGGGAACAATGAGCAGTTCTTC. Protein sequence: CASSYWLAGGNNEQFF.

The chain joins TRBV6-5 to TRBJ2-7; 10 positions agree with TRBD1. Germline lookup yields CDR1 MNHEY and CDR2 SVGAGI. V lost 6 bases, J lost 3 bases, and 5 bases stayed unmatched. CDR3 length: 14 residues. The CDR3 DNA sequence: TGTGCCAGCAGAGAGACAGGGGGCCACTACGAGCAGTACTTC. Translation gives CASRETGGHYEQYF.

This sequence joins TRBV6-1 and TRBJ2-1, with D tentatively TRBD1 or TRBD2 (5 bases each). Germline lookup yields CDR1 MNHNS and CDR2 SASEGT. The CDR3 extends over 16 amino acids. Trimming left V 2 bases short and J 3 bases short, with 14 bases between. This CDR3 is CASSEPRGSGYNEQFF. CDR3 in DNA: TGTGCCAGCAGTGAACCTAGGGGAAGCGGCTACAATGAGCAGTTCTTC.

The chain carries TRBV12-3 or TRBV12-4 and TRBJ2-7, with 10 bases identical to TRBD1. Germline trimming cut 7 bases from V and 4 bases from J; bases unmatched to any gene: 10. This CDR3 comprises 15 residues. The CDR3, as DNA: TGTGCCAGCACCTTTGGGGACAGGGGAAATTACGAGCAGTACTTC. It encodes CASTFGDRGNYEQYF.

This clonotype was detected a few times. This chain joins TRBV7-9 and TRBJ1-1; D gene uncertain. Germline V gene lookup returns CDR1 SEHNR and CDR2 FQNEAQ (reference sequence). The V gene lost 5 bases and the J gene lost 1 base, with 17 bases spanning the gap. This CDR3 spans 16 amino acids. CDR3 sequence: CASSHVLSIGNTEAFF. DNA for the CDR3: TGTGCCAGCAGCCACGTCCTCAGTATCGGGAACACTGAAGCTTTCTTT.

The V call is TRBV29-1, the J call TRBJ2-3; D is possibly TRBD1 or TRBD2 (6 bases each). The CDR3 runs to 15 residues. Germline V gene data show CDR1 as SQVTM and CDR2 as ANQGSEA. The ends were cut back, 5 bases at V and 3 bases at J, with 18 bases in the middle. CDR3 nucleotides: TGCAGCGTTCCCCGCGAGGGGGAGGTGACAGATACGCAGTATTTT. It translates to CSVPREGEVTDTQYF.

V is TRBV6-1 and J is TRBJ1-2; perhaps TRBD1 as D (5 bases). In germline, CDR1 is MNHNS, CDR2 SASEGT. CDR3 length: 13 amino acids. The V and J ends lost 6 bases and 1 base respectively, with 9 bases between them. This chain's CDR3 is CASRRTLNYGYTF. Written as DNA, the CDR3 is TGTGCCAGCAGGAGGACACTTAACTATGGCTACACCTTC.

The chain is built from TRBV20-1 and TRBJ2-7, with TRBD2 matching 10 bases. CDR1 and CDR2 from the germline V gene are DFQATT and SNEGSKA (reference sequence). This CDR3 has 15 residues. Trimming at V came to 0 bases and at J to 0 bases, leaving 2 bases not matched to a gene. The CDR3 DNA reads TGCAGTGCTAGAGATCGACTAGCGGGCTCCTACGAGCAGTACTTC. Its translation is CSARDRLAGSYEQYF.

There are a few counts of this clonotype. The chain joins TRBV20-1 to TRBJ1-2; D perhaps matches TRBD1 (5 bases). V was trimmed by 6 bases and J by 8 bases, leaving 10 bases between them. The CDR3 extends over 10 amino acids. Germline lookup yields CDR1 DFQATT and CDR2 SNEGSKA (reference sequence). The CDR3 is CSARTSGYTF. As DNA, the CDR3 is TGCAGTGCCAGGACAAGCGGCTACACCTTC.

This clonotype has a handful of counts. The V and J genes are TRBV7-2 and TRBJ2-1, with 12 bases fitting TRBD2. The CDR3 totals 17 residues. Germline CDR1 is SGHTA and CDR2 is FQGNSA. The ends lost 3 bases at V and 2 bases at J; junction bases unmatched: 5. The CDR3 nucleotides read TGTGCCAGCAGCTTCGCCGGGACTAGCGGGCCCTACAATGAGCAGTTCTTC. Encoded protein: CASSFAGTSGPYNEQFF.

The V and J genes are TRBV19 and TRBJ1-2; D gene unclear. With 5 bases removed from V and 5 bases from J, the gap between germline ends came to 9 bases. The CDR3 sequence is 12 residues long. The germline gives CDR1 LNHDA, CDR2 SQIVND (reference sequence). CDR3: CASSDQLYGYTF. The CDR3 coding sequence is TGTGCCAGTAGTGACCAACTGTATGGCTACACCTTC.

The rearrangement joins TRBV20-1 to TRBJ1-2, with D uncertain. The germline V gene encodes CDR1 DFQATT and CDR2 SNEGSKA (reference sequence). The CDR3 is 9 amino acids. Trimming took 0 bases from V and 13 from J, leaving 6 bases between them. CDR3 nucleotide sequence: TGCAGTGCTAGAGATACCGGCACCTTC. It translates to CSARDTGTF.

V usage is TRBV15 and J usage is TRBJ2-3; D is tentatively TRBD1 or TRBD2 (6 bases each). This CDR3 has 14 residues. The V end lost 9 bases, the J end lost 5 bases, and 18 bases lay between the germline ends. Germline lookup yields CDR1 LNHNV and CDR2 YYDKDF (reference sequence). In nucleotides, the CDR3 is TGTGCCACTAGACTAGATCGGGGACAAGATACGCAGTATTTT. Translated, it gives CATRLDRGQDTQYF.

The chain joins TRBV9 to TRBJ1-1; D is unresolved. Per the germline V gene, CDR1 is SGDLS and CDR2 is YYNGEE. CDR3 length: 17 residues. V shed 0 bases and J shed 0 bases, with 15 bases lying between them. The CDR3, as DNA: TGTGCCAGCAGCGTAGGGACCGGGAATTGGATGAACACTGAAGCTTTCTTT. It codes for CASSVGTGNWMNTEAFF.

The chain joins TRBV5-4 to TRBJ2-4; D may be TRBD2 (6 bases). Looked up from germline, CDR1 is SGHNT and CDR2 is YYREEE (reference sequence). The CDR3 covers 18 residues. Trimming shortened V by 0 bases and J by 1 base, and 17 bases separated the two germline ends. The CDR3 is CASSLAVLGEAAKNIQYF. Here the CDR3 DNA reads TGTGCCAGCAGCTTGGCCGTTTTGGGGGAGGCGGCCAAAAACATTCAGTACTTC. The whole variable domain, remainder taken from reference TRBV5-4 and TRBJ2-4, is ETGVTQSPTHLIKTRGQQVTLRCSSQSGHNTVSWYQQALGQGPQFIFQYYREEENGRGNFPPRFSGLQFPNYSSELNVNALELDDSALYLCASSLAVLGEAAKNIQYFGAGTRLSVL.

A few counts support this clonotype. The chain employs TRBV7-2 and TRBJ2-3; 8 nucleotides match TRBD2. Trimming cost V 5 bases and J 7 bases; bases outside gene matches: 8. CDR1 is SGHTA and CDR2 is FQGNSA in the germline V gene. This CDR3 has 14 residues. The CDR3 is CASSPTSVLYTQYF. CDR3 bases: TGTGCCAGCAGCCCGACTAGCGTTCTGTATACGCAGTATTTT.

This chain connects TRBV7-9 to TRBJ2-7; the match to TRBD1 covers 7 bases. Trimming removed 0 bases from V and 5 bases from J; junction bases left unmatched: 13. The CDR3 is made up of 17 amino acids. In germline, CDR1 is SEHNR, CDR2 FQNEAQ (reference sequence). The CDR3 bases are TGTGCCAGCAGCTTAGCAACATTCCGACAGGGATTCGACGAGCAGTACTTC. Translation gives CASSLATFRQGFDEQYF.

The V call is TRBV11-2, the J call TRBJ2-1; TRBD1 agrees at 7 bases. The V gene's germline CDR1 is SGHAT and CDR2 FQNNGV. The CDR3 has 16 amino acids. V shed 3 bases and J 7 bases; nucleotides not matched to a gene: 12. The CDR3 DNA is TGTGCCAGCAGCTTGAGAAGGGGGCGCTCGAAGAATGAGCAGTTCTTC. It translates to CASSLRRGRSKNEQFF.